This T cell receptor (beta chain) was recorded in a study of T and B cells in COVID-19 patients. Study-level background: Blood was sampled from COVID-19 patients who were either actively infected or recovered. Of more than 19 active-infection patients, more than 9 were critically ill with mechanical ventilation or extracorporeal membrane oxygenation.

This clonotype has a handful of counts. The antigen remains unidentified. Whole-study findings and limits: Highly clonal in active COVID-19, TRB repertoires exceeded healthy-donor diversity and richness at recovery. Few blood samples existed from mildly ill patients during symptoms or early in severe cases.

TRB rearrangements were amplified by multiplex PCR with BIOMED2 TRB-A/B primers. TCRdb analysed the multiplex PCR reads with MiXCR anew, one entry per CDR3 protein. The table has around 10,000 distinct CDR3 sequences, around a third seen once. From blood, about 240-550 ng of genomic DNA served as TRB template. The germline V gene encodes CDR1 MNHEY and CDR2 SVGAGI. Trimming removed 6 bases at V and 0 bases at J, with 8 bases between. The CDR3 sequence is 13 residues long. The chain recombines TRBV6-5 with TRBJ1-1; tentative D call: TRBD1 (5 bases). The clonotype was recovered from a human donor with active COVID-19. Sequences were obtained from blood. CDR3 DNA sequence: TGTGCCAGCAGCATACAGGTGAACACTGAAGCTTTCTTT. This translates into CASSIQVNTEAFF.